These T cell receptor beta chains were read from a single sample in a study of CD8 T cells in ankylosing spondylitis. TCRdb re-called the 5' RACE reads through MiXCR, storing one row per CDR3 protein. Here the sample spans 400,000 or so distinct CDR3 sequences, roughly a quarter being singletons. Material for sequencing was blood, either unsorted or a sorted T cell fraction (not recorded which). The receptors were gathered from a male donor with ankylosing spondylitis. Both conserved end residues are part of each CDR3. The D gene is left open where the match is weak.

J gene,D gene,V gene,CDR3 protein
TRBJ2-1,.,TRBV5-1,CASSLVDGTYNEQFF
TRBJ2-1,TRBD2,TRBV10-3,CAISAGGLGDYEQFF
TRBJ2-5,.,TRBV3-1,CASSQDNTREETQYF
TRBJ2-1,.,TRBV12-3/TRBV12-4,CASSFAEGEWTYNEQFF
TRBJ2-3,TRBD1,TRBV24-1,CATSAVGQGPPDTQYF
TRBJ2-7,TRBD2,TRBV20-1,CSVRGREGYEQYF
TRBJ1-5,TRBD1,TRBV15,CATSRYRGGNQPQHF
TRBJ1-3,.,TRBV6-5,CASSYPHRAARGNTIYF
TRBJ2-5,.,TRBV7-2,CASNHRGGYQETQYF
TRBJ1-5,TRBD1,TRBV6-2/TRBV6-3,CASSYYEQGPGPQHF
TRBJ1-2,.,TRBV6-1,CASSPGGSSYGYTF
TRBJ2-1,TRBD1,TRBV25-1,CASRDRYNEQFF
TRBJ1-4,.,TRBV3-1,CASSIPAHRVGEKLFF
TRBJ1-4,.,TRBV29-1,CSVARQGNEKLFF
TRBJ2-1,.,TRBV9,CASTRDAHYNEQFF
TRBJ2-4,TRBD2,TRBV18,CASSPGTSGNIQYF
TRBJ2-7,TRBD2,TRBV18,CASSPSPLAGGYEQYF